Listed below are T cell receptor beta chains from one sample, sequenced in a study of shared clonotypes between healthy human individuals. TCRdb's table, derived via immunoSEQ multiplex PCR, lists solely in-frame clones and lacks some. The sample records roughly 1,500,000 clones, less than 99% being singletons. Sequencing was carried out using naive CD4+ T cells sorted from blood. These receptors all come from a man aged 30 to 45 in good health. Each CDR3 is given with its conserved first and last residue. The order of the fields is CDR3 length, clone size, J gene, D gene, V gene, CDR3 DNA, CDR3 protein. A D gene is named only where the DNA matches it firmly. Clone sizes are given selectively: once, few, many, or a class where the clone is expanded.

14	NA	TRBJ2-3	TRBD1	TRBV29-1	TGCAGCGTTGAACACGGGACAGCCACAGATACGCAGTATTTT	CSVEHGTATDTQYF
14	NA	TRBJ2-3	TRBD2	TRBV11-3	TGTGCCAGCAGCCGACGGGGGGGATCAGATACGCAGTATTTT	CASSRRGGSDTQYF
13	NA	TRBJ2-3	NA	TRBV29-1	TGCAGCGTTATCGGAACTAGCACAGATACGCAGTATTTT	CSVIGTSTDTQYF
14	NA	TRBJ2-7	NA	TRBV29-1	TGCAGCGTTAAAACGGGGAGAGCCTTCTACGAGCAGTACTTC	CSVKTGRAFYEQYF
15	NA	TRBJ2-1	TRBD1	TRBV7-9	TGTGCCAGCAGCGGGACAGGGGCCCCGAGCGATGAGCAGTTCTTC	CASSGTGAPSDEQFF
14	NA	TRBJ2-7	NA	TRBV11-2	TGTGCCAGCAGCTTAGAACGCAGGACCTACGAGCAGTACTTC	CASSLERRTYEQYF
17	NA	TRBJ1-4	NA	TRBV28	TGTGCCAGCAGTTTATGGCAGCAAATTGCAACTAATGAAAAACTGTTTTTT	CASSLWQQIATNEKLFF
17	NA	TRBJ1-4	NA	TRBV7-6	TGTGCCAGCAGCTTATACAGGGACCGTGCAACTAATGAAAAACTGTTTTTT	CASSLYRDRATNEKLFF
15	NA	TRBJ2-2	TRBD1	TRBV5-4	TGTGCCAGCAGCTCGGGACAGCGGAACACCGGGGAGCTGTTTTTT	CASSSGQRNTGELFF
13	NA	TRBJ2-2	NA	TRBV10-3	TGTGCCATCAAGAGGGAAGAACCCGGGGAGCTGTTTTTT	CAIKREEPGELFF
16	NA	TRBJ2-1	NA	TRBV18	TGTGCCAGCTCACCCAGGAGGGGCAGCTCCTACAATGAGCAGTTCTTC	CASSPRRGSSYNEQFF
15	once	TRBJ2-3	TRBD2	TRBV18	TGTGCCAGCTCACAGGGACTAGCGCGCACAGATACGCAGTATTTT	CASSQGLARTDTQYF
14	NA	TRBJ2-7	TRBD1	TRBV6-1	TGTGCCAGCACCACCGGACAGGGGAGGCACGAGCAGTACTTC	CASTTGQGRHEQYF
19	NA	TRBJ1-4	TRBD1	TRBV28	TGTGCCAGCAGTTTTCTTTCGGCGTCCCGGGGACAGTCGAATGAAAAACTGTTTTTT	CASSFLSASRGQSNEKLFF
13	NA	TRBJ1-5	NA	TRBV19	TGTGCCAGTAGTATAGACAAGGAGGAGCCCCAGCATTTT	CASSIDKEEPQHF
13	NA	TRBJ2-7	NA	TRBV2	TGTGCCAGCAGTGAAGGGAGCGGGCCCAGGCAGTACTTC	CASSEGSGPRQYF
15	NA	TRBJ2-7	NA	TRBV15	TGTGCCACCAGCAGGACAGGCACACTCTCCTACGAGCAGTACTTC	CATSRTGTLSYEQYF
15	NA	TRBJ2-3	NA	TRBV29-1	TGCAGCGTTGTGGCATTACTAGGGCTCCCAGATACGCAGTATTTT	CSVVALLGLPDTQYF
16	NA	TRBJ2-3	TRBD1	TRBV7-9	TGTGCCAGCAGCGGTCGGACAGGGGAACCGTCGGATACGCAGTATTTT	CASSGRTGEPSDTQYF
16	NA	TRBJ1-4	NA	TRBV7-2	TGTGCCAGCAGCTACTTTACAGTGGTGACTAATGAAAAACTGTTTTTT	CASSYFTVVTNEKLFF
15	NA	TRBJ1-5	NA	TRBV6-5	TGTGCCAGCAGTAACGGGGCCCCCAGCAATCAGCCCCAGCATTTT	CASSNGAPSNQPQHF
18	NA	TRBJ2-5	TRBD2	TRBV5-1	TGCGCCAGCAGCTTGGGCCTAGCTCGACTAGCGGGAGGAGAGACCCAGTACTTC	CASSLGLARLAGGETQYF
16	NA	TRBJ1-2	TRBD1	TRBV7-9	TGTGCCAGCAGAGCGCTTACAGGGGCGATGGACTATGGCTACACCTTC	CASRALTGAMDYGYTF
15	NA	TRBJ1-1	TRBD1	TRBV4-1	TGCGCCAGCAGCCGAGGACAGGGGATGAACACTGAAGCTTTCTTT	CASSRGQGMNTEAFF
11	NA	TRBJ2-5	NA	TRBV10-3	TGTGCCGTCGCGGGCGGAGAGACCCAGTACTTC	CAVAGGETQYF
14	NA	TRBJ1-2	NA	TRBV2	TGTGCCAGCATGGTACCACCGGGATACTATGGCTACACCTTC	CASMVPPGYYGYTF
15	NA	TRBJ1-2	NA	TRBV9	TGTGCCAGCAGCGTAAGGGCCGCGCAGAACTATGGCTACACCTTC	CASSVRAAQNYGYTF
17	NA	TRBJ2-3	TRBD2	TRBV25-1	TGTGCCAGCAGTGGACTAGCGGGACGCTCGGGTCGGGATACGCAGTATTTT	CASSGLAGRSGRDTQYF
13	NA	TRBJ2-1	NA	TRBV7-6	TGTGCCAGCAGACCCGCCTCGTCCAATGAGCAGTTCTTC	CASRPASSNEQFF
16	NA	TRBJ2-2	NA	TRBV5-1	TGCGCCAGCAGCCCGACAGGCTACGCGAACACCGGGGAGCTGTTTTTT	CASSPTGYANTGELFF
15	NA	TRBJ2-5	NA	TRBV14	TGTGCCAGCAGCCAAGGCCTCACAGTAAAAGAGACCCAGTACTTC	CASSQGLTVKETQYF
13	NA	TRBJ2-5	NA	TRBV5-1	TGCGCCAGCAGCTTGAAGGGATCAGAGACCCAGTACTTC	CASSLKGSETQYF
16	once	TRBJ1-5	NA	TRBV21-1	TGTGCCAGCAGCTCCGGGACAGGGGGCCCGGGTCAGCCCCAGCATTTT	CASSSGTGGPGQPQHF
13	once	TRBJ2-2	TRBD1	TRBV5-4	TGTGCCAGCAGGGACAGGGGCACCGGGGAGCTGTTTTTT	CASRDRGTGELFF
13	NA	TRBJ2-3	NA	TRBV29-1	TGCAGCGTTTGTGGACTTTACACAGATACGCAGTATTTT	CSVCGLYTDTQYF
18	NA	TRBJ2-5	TRBD2	TRBV5-1	TGCGCCAGCAGCCAGGGGCCCTTAGCGGGAGGTCCTGCGGAGACCCAGTACTTC	CASSQGPLAGGPAETQYF
16	NA	TRBJ2-1	TRBD2	TRBV28	TGTGCCAGCAGGCCTAGCGGGAGGGCCTTTCTGGGTGAGCAGTTCTTC	CASRPSGRAFLGEQFF
12	NA	TRBJ2-1	NA	TRBV7-2	TGTGCCAGCAGCTTGGGGTACAATGAGCAGTTCTTC	CASSLGYNEQFF
14	NA	TRBJ2-5	NA	TRBV6-1	TGTGCCAGCAGTGAACAGCTCCTCATGGAGACCCAGTACTTC	CASSEQLLMETQYF
15	NA	TRBJ2-1	TRBD2	TRBV10-2	TGCGCCAGCAGAGTCATAGCGGGCTCCTACAATGAGCAGTTCTTC	CASRVIAGSYNEQFF
15	NA	TRBJ1-4	NA	TRBV7-9	TGTGCCAGCAGCTTAGTCGGGTCTGTAAATGAAAAACTGTTTTTT	CASSLVGSVNEKLFF
11	NA	TRBJ2-7	NA	TRBV10-2	TGCGCCAGCAGTCGATCCTACGAGCAGTACTTC	CASSRSYEQYF
14	NA	TRBJ1-3	NA	TRBV11-2	TGTGCCAGCAGCTTAAGATTCCGGGGGAACACCATATATTTT	CASSLRFRGNTIYF
14	NA	TRBJ2-3	TRBD1	TRBV28	TGTGCCAGCAGTTTTCCCCCTCTGACAGGGGGTAATTTGTTT	CASSFPPLTGGNLF
13	NA	TRBJ2-7	TRBD1	TRBV5-1	TGCGCCAGCAGCTTGGGACAGGGTGCCGAGCAGTACTTC	CASSLGQGAEQYF
13	NA	TRBJ1-5	TRBD1	TRBV5-1	TGCGCCAGTAGACAGGGGGAGGATCAGCCCCAGCATTTT	CASRQGEDQPQHF
13	once	TRBJ1-2	NA	TRBV28	TGTGCCAGCAGTCTAACAGGGCTCTATGGCTACACCTTC	CASSLTGLYGYTF
16	NA	TRBJ2-2	NA	TRBV9	TGTGCCAGCAGCGCCTATGACGGGGGCAGCACCGGGGAGCTGTTTTTT	CASSAYDGGSTGELFF
15	NA	TRBJ1-1	NA	TRBV7-6	TGTGCCAGCAGCATCCCTTTGTCAGGGAACACTGAAGCTTTCTTT	CASSIPLSGNTEAFF
14	NA	TRBJ2-2	NA	TRBV5-1	TGCGCCAGCAGCTACAATCGGTACACCGGGGAGCTGTTTTTT	CASSYNRYTGELFF
16	NA	TRBJ1-5	NA	TRBV11-2	TGTGCCAGCAGCTTGTCTGGGGGCGGCAGCAATCAGCCCCAGCATTTT	CASSLSGGGSNQPQHF
19	NA	TRBJ2-3	TRBD2	TRBV29-1	TGCAGCGTTGTGGGGGTAGCGGGAGGTCTCGGGACAACCACAGATACGCAGTATTTT	CSVVGVAGGLGTTTDTQYF
12	NA	TRBJ1-2	NA	TRBV2	TGTGCCAGCAGTGACAGGGTTGCTGGCTACACCTTC	CASSDRVAGYTF
15	NA	TRBJ1-3	NA	TRBV18	TGTGCCAGCTCACCGACGGGGGCTTCAGGAAACACCATATATTTT	CASSPTGASGNTIYF
13	once	TRBJ2-7	NA	TRBV28	TGTGCCAGCAGTGAAGCCGACAGGTACGAGCAGTACTTC	CASSEADRYEQYF
20	NA	TRBJ2-1	TRBD2	TRBV9	TGTGCCAGCAGCGTAGGAGGAGGGATTTTCCTAGCGGGAGGTCCCGGAGAGCAGTTCTTC	CASSVGGGIFLAGGPGEQFF
15	NA	TRBJ1-1	NA	TRBV2	TGTGCCAGCAGTTTCTCAGGGGCCCGTAACACTGAAGCTTTCTTT	CASSFSGARNTEAFF
16	once	TRBJ1-5	NA	TRBV28	TGTGCCAGCACACTTTCCACTGGGGGGCTTACCCAGCCCCAGCATTTT	CASTLSTGGLTQPQHF